This entry concerns a single TCR beta chain. The antigen remains undetermined. The source of the sample is a study of CD8 T cells in Susac syndrome. Random hexamers were used to reverse transcribe roughly 0.5 to 1 ug of RNA. immunoSEQ multiplex PCR amplified TCR beta CDR3 across 54 Vbeta, 13 Jbeta. MiXCR, applied by TCRdb to the immunoSEQ multiplex PCR reads, yields one record per CDR3 protein. This sample yields about 300,000 distinct CDR3 sequences, of which over 75% are seen a single time; 0.21% belongs to the top ten. Sequencing of TCR beta, carried out with a high-throughput approach, was applied to CD8+ and CD4+ T cells from the blood. Bulk CD8+ and CD4+ cells came from magnetic negative isolation; CD8+ TEMRA by FACS. Study findings and constraints: The study conceded that its TCR sequencing and HLA analysis involved relatively few individuals.

Source material: CD8+ T cells from PBMCs. This clonotype was sampled from a human donor with multiple sclerosis.

CDR3 nucleotide sequence: TGTGCCAGCAGTTTTTCCGAGTACAATGAGCAGTTCTTC. Translated, it gives CASSFSEYNEQFF. The rearrangement links TRBV27 to TRBJ2-1; D is uncertain. The CDR3 runs 13 residues. Germline loops: CDR1 MNHEY, CDR2 SMNVEV (reference sequence). Between the trimmed V and J ends, which lost 3 bases and 4 bases, there was a span of 7 bases.